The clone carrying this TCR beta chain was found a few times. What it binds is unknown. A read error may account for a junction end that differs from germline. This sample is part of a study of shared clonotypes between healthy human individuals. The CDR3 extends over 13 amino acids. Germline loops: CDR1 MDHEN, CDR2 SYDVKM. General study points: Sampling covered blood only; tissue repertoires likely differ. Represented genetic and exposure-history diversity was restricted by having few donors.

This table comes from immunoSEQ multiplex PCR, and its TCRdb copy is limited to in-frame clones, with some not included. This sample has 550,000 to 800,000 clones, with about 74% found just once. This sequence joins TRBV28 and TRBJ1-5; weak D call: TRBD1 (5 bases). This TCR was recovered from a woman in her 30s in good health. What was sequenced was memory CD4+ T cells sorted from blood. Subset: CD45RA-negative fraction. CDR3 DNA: TGTGCCAGCAGTTTAAGGTCCCAGGGCGGGCCACTTTTT. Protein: CASSLRSQGGPLF.